This paragraph covers one TCR beta chain sequence. Authors' methods: Amplification with reference gene primers provided the estimates of nucleated cell counts. Sequenced by immunoSEQ multiplex PCR; TCRdb stores in-frame clones only, minus some. V and J calls and clone size come straight from that table; D and trimming were deduced from the DNA. The data hold about 60,000 clones, with around 90% observed a single time. Germline V gene data show CDR1 as SGHTS and CDR2 as YDEGEE. This CDR3 is built from 16 residues. With V trimmed by 4 bases and J by 4 bases, 10 bases remained unmatched. The record originates from a study of blood T cell repertoires in COVID-19. In the study overall: COVID-19 samples, acute and convalescent, were from the United States, Italy and Spain. From T cells, B-cell-depleted T cells, or PBMCs came the material, which was cDNA or gDNA.

The clonotype was recovered from a human donor with acute or convalescent COVID-19. The donor label of this sample is uncertain. Input material: peripheral blood. V usage is TRBV5-8 and J usage is TRBJ2-5, with 10 bases fitting TRBD2. This chain's CDR3 is CASSRRTSGGGETQYF. CDR3 nucleotide sequence: TGTGCCAGCAGCCGACGGACTAGCGGAGGGGGAGAGACCCAGTACTTC.